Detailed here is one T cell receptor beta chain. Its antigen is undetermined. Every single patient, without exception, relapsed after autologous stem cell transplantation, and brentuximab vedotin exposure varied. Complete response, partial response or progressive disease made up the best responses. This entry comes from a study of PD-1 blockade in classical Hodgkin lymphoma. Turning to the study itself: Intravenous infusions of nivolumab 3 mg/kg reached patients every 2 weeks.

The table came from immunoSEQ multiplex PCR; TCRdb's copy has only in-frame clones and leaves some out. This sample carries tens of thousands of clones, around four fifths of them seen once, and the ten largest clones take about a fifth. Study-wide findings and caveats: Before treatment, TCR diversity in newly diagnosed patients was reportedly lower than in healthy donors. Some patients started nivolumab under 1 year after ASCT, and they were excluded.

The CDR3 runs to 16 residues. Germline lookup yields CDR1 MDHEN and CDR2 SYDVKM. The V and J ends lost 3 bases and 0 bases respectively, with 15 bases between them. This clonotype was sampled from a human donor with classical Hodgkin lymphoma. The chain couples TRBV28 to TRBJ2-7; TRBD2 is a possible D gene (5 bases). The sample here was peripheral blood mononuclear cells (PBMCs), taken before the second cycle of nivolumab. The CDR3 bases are TGTGCCAGCAGTTTCCCCGACGGGGAGAGCTCCTACGAGCAGTACTTC. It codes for CASSFPDGESSYEQYF. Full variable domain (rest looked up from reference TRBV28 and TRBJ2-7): DVKVTQSSRYLVKRTGEKVFLECVQDMDHENMFWYRQDPGLGLRLIYFSYDVKMKEKGDIPEGYSVSREKKERFSLILESASTNQTSMYLCASSFPDGESSYEQYFGPGTRLTVT.